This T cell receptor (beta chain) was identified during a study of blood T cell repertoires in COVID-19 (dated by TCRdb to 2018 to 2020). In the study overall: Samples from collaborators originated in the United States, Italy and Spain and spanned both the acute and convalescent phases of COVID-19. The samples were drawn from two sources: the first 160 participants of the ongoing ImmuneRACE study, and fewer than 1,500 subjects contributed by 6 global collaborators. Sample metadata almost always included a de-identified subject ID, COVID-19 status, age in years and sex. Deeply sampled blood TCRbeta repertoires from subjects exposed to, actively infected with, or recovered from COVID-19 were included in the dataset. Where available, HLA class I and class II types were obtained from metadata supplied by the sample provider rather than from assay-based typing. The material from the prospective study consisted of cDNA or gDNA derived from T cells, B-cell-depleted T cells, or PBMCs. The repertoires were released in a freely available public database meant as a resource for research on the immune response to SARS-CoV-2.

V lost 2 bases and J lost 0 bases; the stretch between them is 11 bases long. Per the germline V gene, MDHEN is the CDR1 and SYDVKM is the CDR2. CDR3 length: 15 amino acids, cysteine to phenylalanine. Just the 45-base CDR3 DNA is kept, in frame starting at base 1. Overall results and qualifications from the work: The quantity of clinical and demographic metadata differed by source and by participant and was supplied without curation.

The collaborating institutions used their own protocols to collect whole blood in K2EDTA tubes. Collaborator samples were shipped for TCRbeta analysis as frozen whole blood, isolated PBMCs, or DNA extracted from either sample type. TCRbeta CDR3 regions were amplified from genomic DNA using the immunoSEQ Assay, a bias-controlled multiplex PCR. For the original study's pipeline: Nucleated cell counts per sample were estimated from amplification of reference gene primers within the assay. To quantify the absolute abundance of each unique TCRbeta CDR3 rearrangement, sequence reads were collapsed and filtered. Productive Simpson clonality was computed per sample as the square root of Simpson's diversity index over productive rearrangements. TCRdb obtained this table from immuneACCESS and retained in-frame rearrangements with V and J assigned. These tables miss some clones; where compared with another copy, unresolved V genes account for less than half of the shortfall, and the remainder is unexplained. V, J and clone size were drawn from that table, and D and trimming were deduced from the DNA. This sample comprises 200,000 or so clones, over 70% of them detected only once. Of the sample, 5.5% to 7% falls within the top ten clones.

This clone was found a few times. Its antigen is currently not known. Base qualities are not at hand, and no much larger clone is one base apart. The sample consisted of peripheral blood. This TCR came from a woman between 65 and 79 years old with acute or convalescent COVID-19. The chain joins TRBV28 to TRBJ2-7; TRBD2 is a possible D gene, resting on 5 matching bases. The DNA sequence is TGTGCCAGCAGTTTACAAGCGGTTCGCTCCTACGAGCAGTACTTC. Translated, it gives CASSLQAVRSYEQYF.